What follows are 30 T cell receptor beta chains derived from one specimen sequenced in a study of CD8+CD57+ T cells in acquired aplastic anemia (dated by TCRdb to the late 2010s). The listed sequencing device is Illumina HiSeq 2000. Genomic DNA served as template for TCR beta VDJ combination and CDR3 sequence profiling. TCRdb ran its own pipeline on the public reads, namely fastp trimming at Q25 and MiXCR clone calling, and kept in-frame beta chains. Every distinct CDR3 protein forms one entry, paired with its most common genes and DNA. Present in this sample are about 100,000 distinct CDR3 sequences, approximately 49% of which were seen just once. Together, the top ten hold 30% to 40% of the sample. The sample taken for sequencing was sorted CD4+, CD8+, or CD8+CD57+ T cells (not recorded which) from PBMCs. Receptors originate from a human donor in good health, serving as a control.

The CDR3 protein is CASRPANTIYF. The CDR3 DNA reads as TGTGCCAGCAGGCCGGCAAACACCATATATTTT. The chain employs TRBV2 and TRBJ1-3, with D unclear. The CDR3 totals 11 residues. V gave up 6 bases and J gave up 6 bases, with 6 bases separating them. Per germline, CDR1 SNHLY and CDR2 FYNNEI.

This sequence joins TRBV2 and TRBJ1-2; possibly TRBD1 for D (5 bases). The CDR3 spans 15 residues. Germline values: CDR1 SNHLY, CDR2 FYNNEI. V shed 0 bases and J shed 2 bases, with 10 bases lying between them. CDR3 residues: CASSEAGWGNYGYTF. The CDR3 DNA sequence: TGTGCCAGCAGTGAAGCGGGTTGGGGGAACTATGGCTACACCTTC.

The chain combines TRBV25-1 with TRBJ1-6; weak D call: TRBD1 (6 bases). V was cut by 5 bases and J by 7 bases, with 12 bases left in between. Germline loops: CDR1 MGHDK, CDR2 SYGVNS. The CDR3 runs to 14 residues. CDR3 residues: CASSRARGNSPLHF. The CDR3 bases are TGTGCCAGCAGTCGGGCCAGGGGCAATTCACCCCTCCACTTT.

This clonotype was detected many times. The chain recombines TRBV11-2 with TRBJ1-4; unclear D gene. Trimming removed 1 base at V and 6 bases at J, with 21 bases between. This CDR3 spans 18 amino acids. CDR1 is SGHAT and CDR2 is FQNNGV in the germline V gene. CDR3 sequence (DNA): TGTGCCAGCAGCTTAGTAGGGTTTCCGGGCCCCACACATGAAAAACTGTTTTTT. Its protein product is CASSLVGFPGPTHEKLFF.

The rearrangement links TRBV12-3 or TRBV12-4 to TRBJ1-6, with D possibly being TRBD1 (5 bases). This CDR3 spans 11 amino acids. The ends were cut back, 3 bases at V and 16 bases at J, with 10 bases in the middle. The CDR3 DNA follows: TGTGCCAGCAGTTTGGAGGGGACTCTCCACTTT. This codes for CASSLEGTLHF.

This chain links TRBV15 with TRBJ2-1; 11 bases fit TRBD2. Germline CDR1 and CDR2: LNHNV and YYDKDF (reference sequence). The trim removed 5 bases at V and 4 bases at J, leaving 10 bases unmatched. The CDR3 consists of 17 residues. The CDR3 coding sequence is TGTGCCACCAGCGGAACGCTAGCGGGGGGAAAGTACAATGAGCAGTTCTTC. Protein sequence: CATSGTLAGGKYNEQFF.

The chain employs TRBV7-8 and TRBJ2-5; D gene uncertain. The V gene lost 3 bases and the J gene lost 2 bases, with 4 bases spanning the gap. Germline-derived CDR1 and CDR2 are SGHVS and FQNEAQ. CDR3 length: 12 residues. The CDR3 loop is CASSFSQETQYF. In DNA form, the CDR3 reads TGTGCCAGCAGCTTTTCTCAAGAGACCCAGTACTTC.

This clonotype was observed many times. The V gene is TRBV5-6, the J gene TRBJ2-5, with D perhaps assigned TRBD1 or TRBD2 (6 bases each). Germline V gene data show CDR1 as SGHDT and CDR2 as YYEEEE. The germline V and J ends were trimmed by 5 bases and 7 bases, with 15 bases remaining between them. The CDR3 consists of 13 residues. This chain's CDR3 is CASSPQGTWTQYF. The CDR3 DNA follows: TGTGCCAGCAGTCCCCAGGGGACTTGGACCCAGTACTTC.

Remarks on this clonotype: This may be a read error: a much more frequent sequence differs by one nucleotide. Without the conserved terminal phenylalanine or tryptophan, this CDR3 likely stems from a read error. The V gene is TRBV7-3, the J gene TRBJ1-1; 10 nucleotides align to TRBD1. Germline CDR1 is SGHTA and CDR2 is FQGTGA. The CDR3 is 16 amino acids. J gave up 3 bases and V 5 bases, and 9 bases lay outside the gene matches. Written as DNA, the CDR3 is TGTGCCAGCAGCCGCGGACAGGGGGAGTGGGACACTGAAGCTTTCCTT. It specifies CASSRGQGEWDTEAFL.

Many counts were recorded for this clonotype. The chain joins TRBV3-1 to TRBJ2-3, with D hard to call. The CDR3 extends over 17 amino acids. V was shortened by 1 base and J by 0 bases, with 14 bases between the two germline ends. CDR1 is LGHDT and CDR2 is YNNKEL in the germline V gene (reference sequence). CDR3 bases: TGTGCCAGCAGCCAAGTTCGGTTTGAGGAAAGCACAGATACGCAGTATTTT. It specifies CASSQVRFEESTDTQYF.

Here the CDR3 reads CASSLGGTGMAITF. As DNA, the CDR3 is TGTGCCAGCAGCTTGGGGGGGACTGGTATGGCTATCACCTTC. The chain recombines TRBV5-4 with TRBJ1-2; D might be TRBD1 (5 bases). The CDR3 is 14 residues long. Germline CDR1 SGHNT, CDR2 YYREEE (reference sequence). The V gene lost 0 bases and the J gene lost 13 bases, with 19 bases spanning the gap.

This sequence joins TRBV19 and TRBJ2-1; TRBD1 might be the D (6 bases). The germline V gene has CDR1 LNHDA and CDR2 SQIVND (reference sequence). This CDR3 contains 13 residues. Trimming removed 10 bases at V and 2 bases at J, with 12 bases between. For the CDR3, the DNA is TGTGCCACCAGGGGTAGCGCCTACAATGAGCAGTTCTTC. It translates to CATRGSAYNEQFF.

V is TRBV25-1 and J is TRBJ2-7; a weak D match, TRBD2 (7 bases). From germline, CDR1 is MGHDK and CDR2 SYGVNS. The CDR3 runs to 17 residues. The V gene lost 4 bases and the J gene lost 6 bases, with 25 bases spanning the gap. CDR3 residues: CASSGGGRVSDVREQYF. As DNA, the CDR3 is TGTGCCAGCAGTGGGGGGGGCAGGGTCTCTGACGTGCGCGAGCAGTACTTC.

This clonotype was counted ten times or more. Here the CDR3 reads CASRASSETQYF. The DNA for the CDR3 is TGTGCCAGCAGGGCCTCGTCGGAGACCCAGTACTTC. V usage is TRBV12-3 or TRBV12-4 and J usage is TRBJ2-5; D gene uncertain. The CDR3 covers 12 residues. Trimming removed 6 bases from V and 5 bases from J, with 10 bases in between.

The chain uses TRBV9 and TRBJ2-7; tentatively, D is TRBD2 (6 bases). The length of the CDR3 is 13 residues. Germline V gives CDR1 SGDLS, CDR2 YYNGEE. V gave up 4 bases and J gave up 3 bases, with 11 bases separating them. The DNA for the CDR3 is TGTGCCAGCAGCCACACGGAGGGCTACGAGCAGTACTTC. It specifies CASSHTEGYEQYF.

Ten or more counts support this clonotype. Here the CDR3 omits its conserved ending phenylalanine or tryptophan, so a read error is the likely source. The V call is TRBV24-1, the J call TRBJ1-5; 7 nucleotides align to TRBD1. The CDR3 consists of 16 residues. Germline loops: CDR1 KGHDR, CDR2 SFDVKD. Unmatched junction bases numbered 3, after V lost 2 bases and J lost 0 bases. CDR3 bases: TGTGCCACCAGTGATTCAGGGACAGCTAGCAATCAGCCCCAGCATCTT. It is translated as CATSDSGTASNQPQHL.

This clonotype was found a few times. V and J are TRBV24-1 and TRBJ1-2, with a tentative D call TRBD1 (5 bases). The CDR3 totals 15 residues. Germline V gene lookup returns CDR1 KGHDR and CDR2 SFDVKD. Trimming took off 7 bases at V and 2 bases at J, with 16 bases between the two ends. In DNA form, the CDR3 reads TGTGCCACCAGCCCGACGGGGGAGGTGAACTATGGCTACACCTTC. Protein: CATSPTGEVNYGYTF.

The V call is TRBV7-3, the J call TRBJ2-7; 7 bases align to TRBD1. The germline V gene encodes CDR1 SGHTA and CDR2 FQGTGA. There are 15 residues in the CDR3. The V and J ends lost 5 bases and 2 bases, in that order; junction bases with no gene match: 9. Here the CDR3 DNA reads TGTGCCAGCAGCCCAGGATCCGGGACAGCCTACGAGCAGTACTTC. As protein: CASSPGSGTAYEQYF.

This clonotype was seen at least ten times. The rearrangement uses TRBV7-3 and TRBJ1-2; no clear D. Germline CDR1 reads SGHTA; CDR2 reads FQGTGA. The V end was cut by 3 bases, the J end by 7 bases, with 15 bases between. This CDR3 comprises 14 residues. CDR3 bases: TGTGCCAGCAGCTTCGAATCGCGGGATGGTGGCTACACCTTC. Translation gives CASSFESRDGGYTF.

This clonotype was seen once. CDR3 coding DNA: TGTGCCAGCAGCTTAGTTTCCGCCACCGGGGAGCAGTACTTC. This encodes CASSLVSATGEQYF. The gene calls are TRBV11-3 and TRBJ2-7; the D is unclear. V lost 1 base and J lost 7, with 14 bases in between. CDR1 and CDR2 (germline): SGHNT, YENEEA. The CDR3 has 14 amino acids.

This chain links TRBV20-1 with TRBJ2-1; 11 bases align to TRBD2. Germline V gene lookup returns CDR1 DFQATT and CDR2 SNEGSKA (reference sequence). CDR3 length equals 15 residues. V lost 5 bases to trimming and J lost 7 bases; unmatched junction nucleotides: 10. CDR3 in DNA: TGCAGTGCTGTGAGACTAGCGGGGACGGGGAATGAGCAGTTCTTC. This codes for CSAVRLAGTGNEQFF.

Concerning this clonotype: This could be a read error, since a much larger clone is one nucleotide away. The conserved phenylalanine or tryptophan is not found at the CDR3 terminus, so this likely reflects a read error. This chain uses TRBV6-5 with TRBJ1-1; possible D gene TRBD1, 5 bases. CDR3 size: 15 residues. V lost 3 bases, J lost 4 bases, and 15 bases lay in between. The germline gives CDR1 MNHEY, CDR2 SVGAGI. The CDR3 is CASSYIGRDLTEAFL. In DNA form, the CDR3 reads TGTGCCAGCAGTTATATTGGCAGGGATCTCACTGAAGCTTTCCTT.

This clonotype showed up just a few times. The rearrangement joins TRBV6-2 or TRBV6-3 to TRBJ1-1; D unresolved. There are 14 residues in the CDR3. V was clipped by 0 bases and J by 5 bases, with 10 bases between them. The germline gives CDR1 MNHEY, CDR2 SVGEGT. CDR3 sequence: CASSYSGLGTEAFF. In DNA, the CDR3 is TGTGCCAGCAGTTACTCGGGCCTGGGAACTGAAGCTTTCTTT.

As for this clonotype: This may arise from a read error, as a much more abundant clone is one base away. The chain has TRBV3-1 and TRBJ2-6, with D possibly matching TRBD1 (5 bases). This CDR3 spans 13 amino acids. Per germline, CDR1 LGHDT and CDR2 YNNKEL (reference sequence). CDR3 amino acids: CASSQEGAHVLTF. The CDR3 region has the DNA TGTGCCAGCAGCCAAGAAGGGGCCCACGTCCTGACTTTC.

As regards this clonotype: One end of the junction does not line up with germline, which may come from a read error. V and J are TRBV2 and TRBJ2-7; weak D call: TRBD1 (5 bases). CDR3 length: 14 amino acids. In germline, CDR1 is SNHLY, CDR2 FYNNEI. The CDR3 reads CASSKGEGSSEQYF. The CDR3 coding sequence is TGTGCCAGCTCAAAAGGGGAAGGGTCCTCCGAGCAGTACTTC.

The V gene is TRBV10-3, the J gene TRBJ2-7; D is uncertain. Germline CDR1 and CDR2: ENHRY and SYGVKD. The CDR3 covers 12 residues. Trimming took off 0 bases at V and 7 bases at J, with 7 bases between the two ends. CDR3 sequence (DNA): TGTGCCATCAGTGAGTCGGTGAGAGAGCAGTACTTC. It translates to CAISESVREQYF.

The chain joins TRBV10-3 to TRBJ2-1, with D possibly being TRBD2 (6 bases). Germline V gene sequence: CDR1 ENHRY, CDR2 SYGVKD. CDR3 length: 14 residues. V was shortened by 2 bases and J by 10 bases, with 15 bases between the two germline ends. The CDR3 sequence is CAISEGDSRSEQFF. DNA of the CDR3: TGTGCCATCAGTGAGGGGGACTCTAGGTCGGAGCAGTTCTTC.

This clonotype has a count of ten or more. This chain uses TRBV7-2 with TRBJ1-1; weak D call: TRBD1 (5 bases). This CDR3 is 14 amino acids long. Trimming removed 1 base at V and 1 base at J, with 7 bases between. Germline-derived CDR1 and CDR2 are SGHTA and FQGNSA. The CDR3 reads CASSLETENTEAFF. DNA for the CDR3: TGTGCCAGCAGCTTAGAGACAGAGAACACTGAAGCTTTCTTT.

The sample holds a few counts of this clonotype. The J gene is TRBJ2-7, the V gene TRBV25-1; D is tentatively TRBD1 or TRBD2 (7 bases each). The CDR3 is 15 amino acids. Germline values: CDR1 MGHDK, CDR2 SYGVNS. V was clipped by 4 bases and J by 7 bases, with 20 bases between them. DNA for the CDR3: TGTGCCAGCAGTGGGGGGGGCAGGGGGTCGGGAGAGCAGTACTTC. Amino acid sequence: CASSGGGRGSGEQYF.

The chain couples TRBV7-3 to TRBJ2-2; no clear D. Looked up from germline, CDR1 is SGHTA and CDR2 is FQGTGA. The CDR3 has 13 residues. The V end lost 1 base, the J end lost 2 bases, and 2 bases lay between the germline ends. This chain's CDR3 is CASSLRNTGELFF. Here the CDR3 DNA reads TGTGCCAGCAGCTTAAGAAACACCGGGGAGCTGTTTTTT.